This TCR beta chain is from a study of tumor-infiltrating lymphocytes in primary liver carcinoma. This clonotype was recorded at least ten times. Its antigen remains unknown. V was shortened by 1 base and J by 8 bases, with 19 bases between the two germline ends. The CDR3 spans 16 residues. Germline assignment: CDR1 SGHDT and CDR2 YYEEEE. Synthesis of TCR beta cDNA was carried out from 500 ng total RNA with a constant-region primer. Investigators got TCR beta libraries out of three nested multiplex PCR rounds, done with slightly modified ARM-PCR. For 10 cycles apiece, the opening two PCR rounds ran with TRBV1-TRBV30 forward primers and a C-beta reverse primer. TCRdb analysed the multiplex PCR reads with MiXCR anew, one entry per CDR3 protein. The profile covers approximately 300,000 distinct CDR3 sequences, with 65% appearing a single time and 9% to 10% taken by the ten largest. Findings and caveats of the study: Relative to blood, tumors carried a significantly larger fraction of the repertoire in their top 250 clones (p = 0.039). Among the pair types, tumor region pairs showed more overlap than tumor-adjacent and tumor-blood pairs.

Unsorted whole blood yielded blood RNA, and germline DNA was extracted as well. Chronic HBV infection was present in the patients, who were treatment-naive. The specimen was peripheral blood. The clonotype originates from a man aged 35 to 55 with primary liver carcinoma and hepatitis B virus infection. The J gene is TRBJ2-1, the V gene TRBV5-6; no reliable D call. The CDR3 nucleotides read TGTGCCAGCAGCTTGACAAGAGCCCTGACCTTTTATGAGCAGTTCTTC. This gives the protein CASSLTRALTFYEQFF.